This T cell receptor (beta chain) was obtained from a study of blood T cell repertoires in COVID-19. CDR3 size: 16 residues. Germline V gives CDR1 SGHDN, CDR2 FVKESK. Trimming left V 0 bases short and J 8 bases short, with 19 bases between. The method was immunoSEQ multiplex PCR; TCRdb's version includes in-frame clones alone and lacks a portion of them. Altogether roughly 150,000 clones are present, around 81% being singletons, with the ten largest covering approximately 10%. The receptor was isolated from a man in his 70s with active or convalescent COVID-19. The chain recombines TRBV14 with TRBJ1-2; D perhaps matches TRBD1 (5 bases). The sample consisted of peripheral blood. CDR3 sequence: CASSQDLPRGQGGYTF. For the CDR3, the DNA is TGTGCCAGCAGCCAAGACCTCCCACGTGGTCAGGGAGGCTACACCTTC.